Detailed here is one TCR beta chain. A much larger clonotype is one base distant, so this may be a read error. The library protocol tagged individual cDNA molecules with unique molecular identifiers. TCRdb redid the calling of the 5' RACE reads with MiXCR, one entry per CDR3 protein. The repertoire consists of 37,000 or so distinct CDR3 sequences, with approximately 6% occurring once and the leading ten covering roughly 4.5%. This CDR3 region has 11 residues. Germline V gene lookup returns CDR1 SGHRS and CDR2 YFSETQ. The sample originates from a study of early T cells in non-severe SARS-CoV-2 infection. Study information: From unsorted whole blood, bulk RNA was sequenced, and the chains remained unpaired.

Sequencing input: whole blood. V usage is TRBV5-1 and J usage is TRBJ2-3, with D uncertain. The sequence came from an adult who was a healthcare worker with PCR-confirmed SARS-CoV-2 infection or an uninfected control (not recorded which). CDR3 coding DNA: TGCGTCAGCAGCTTGGGGTATACGCAGTATTTT. As protein: CVSSLGYTQYF.